A selection of T cell receptor beta chains follows, all from one sample in a study of shared clonotypes between healthy human individuals. Assay used: immunoSEQ multiplex PCR; TCRdb lists only in-frame clones, some missing. This table holds around 700,000 clones, roughly 70% found once. Specimen: memory CD4+ T cells sorted from blood. All receptors derive from a woman younger than 45 in good health. Each CDR3 is given with its conserved first and last residue.

CDR3 protein: CSSPGGLHNEQFF
V gene: TRBV29-1
J gene: TRBJ2-1

CDR3 protein: CARSLKVEVAKNIQYF
V gene: TRBV5-3
J gene: TRBJ2-4

CDR3 protein: CATSRDVADLSYEQYF
V gene: TRBV15
J gene: TRBJ2-7

CDR3 protein: CAISNPSGSSYEQYF
V gene: TRBV10-3
J gene: TRBJ2-7

CDR3 protein: CASSTGLRETQYF
V gene: TRBV5-1
J gene: TRBJ2-5

CDR3 protein: CASSPKWTGGNGYTF
V gene: TRBV11-2
J gene: TRBJ1-2

CDR3 protein: CASRHQGGYNEQFF
V gene: TRBV4-1
J gene: TRBJ2-1

CDR3 protein: CASSPPVSGDTGELFF
V gene: TRBV18
J gene: TRBJ2-2

CDR3 protein: CASSLVENTGELFF
V gene: TRBV5-1
J gene: TRBJ2-2

CDR3 protein: CASSGNRGPGNTIYF
V gene: TRBV2
J gene: TRBJ1-3

CDR3 protein: CASSQDPSTSYNEQFF
V gene: TRBV4-2
J gene: TRBJ2-1

CDR3 protein: CASTGFHATNEKLFF
V gene: TRBV7-8
J gene: TRBJ1-4

CDR3 protein: CASSQQSSYEQYF
V gene: TRBV5-4
J gene: TRBJ2-7

CDR3 protein: CASSLVWGDNEQFF
V gene: TRBV5-6
J gene: TRBJ2-1

CDR3 protein: CASSYGTASPNEQFF
V gene: TRBV6-5
J gene: TRBJ2-1

CDR3 protein: CASSFFEGTEAFF
V gene: TRBV7-2
J gene: TRBJ1-1

CDR3 protein: CASSETTGSLYGYTF
V gene: TRBV5-1
J gene: TRBJ1-2

CDR3 protein: CASSKDFLNTEAFF
V gene: TRBV6-5
J gene: TRBJ1-1

CDR3 protein: CASSPSSGHHTEAFF
V gene: TRBV7-3
J gene: TRBJ1-1

CDR3 protein: CASSLNPQAAYGYTF
V gene: TRBV7-3
J gene: TRBJ1-2

CDR3 protein: CASVGTSGIYEQYF
V gene: TRBV28
J gene: TRBJ2-7

CDR3 protein: CASSSYRESYEQYF
V gene: TRBV28
J gene: TRBJ2-7

CDR3 protein: CASSLEGGGQPQHF
V gene: TRBV5-1
J gene: TRBJ1-5

CDR3 protein: CASSRRPAGTSYNEQFF
V gene: TRBV27
J gene: TRBJ2-1

CDR3 protein: CASSFRTQAYTFTEAFF
V gene: TRBV27
J gene: TRBJ1-1

CDR3 protein: CASSQGGLAGVGTGELFF
V gene: TRBV4-1
J gene: TRBJ2-2

CDR3 protein: CASSPGQGETQYF
V gene: TRBV18
J gene: TRBJ2-5

CDR3 protein: CASNTGGHTDTQYF
V gene: TRBV11-2
J gene: TRBJ2-3

CDR3 protein: CASRDTRATNEKLFF
V gene: TRBV5-1
J gene: TRBJ1-4

CDR3 protein: CASSFRGNSNQPQHF
V gene: TRBV7-2
J gene: TRBJ1-5

CDR3 protein: CASVAGTERRETQYF
V gene: TRBV5-1
J gene: TRBJ2-5

CDR3 protein: CASRVSNQPQHF
V gene: TRBV2
J gene: TRBJ1-5

CDR3 protein: CASSPHEASTDTQYF
V gene: TRBV4-2
J gene: TRBJ2-3

CDR3 protein: CASERDSGIQYF
V gene: TRBV6-1
J gene: TRBJ2-4

CDR3 protein: CASSPTGGETQYF
V gene: TRBV6-5
J gene: TRBJ2-5

CDR3 protein: CASSPTGVLTDTQYF
V gene: TRBV14
J gene: TRBJ2-3

CDR3 protein: CASTRPTSHEQYF
V gene: TRBV28
J gene: TRBJ2-7

CDR3 protein: CASSGQGGHTQYF
V gene: TRBV10-1
J gene: TRBJ2-3

CDR3 protein: CASSPSGRDRGSGANVLTF
V gene: TRBV4-1
J gene: TRBJ2-6

CDR3 protein: CASTQGSAGAYYGYTF
V gene: TRBV28
J gene: TRBJ1-2